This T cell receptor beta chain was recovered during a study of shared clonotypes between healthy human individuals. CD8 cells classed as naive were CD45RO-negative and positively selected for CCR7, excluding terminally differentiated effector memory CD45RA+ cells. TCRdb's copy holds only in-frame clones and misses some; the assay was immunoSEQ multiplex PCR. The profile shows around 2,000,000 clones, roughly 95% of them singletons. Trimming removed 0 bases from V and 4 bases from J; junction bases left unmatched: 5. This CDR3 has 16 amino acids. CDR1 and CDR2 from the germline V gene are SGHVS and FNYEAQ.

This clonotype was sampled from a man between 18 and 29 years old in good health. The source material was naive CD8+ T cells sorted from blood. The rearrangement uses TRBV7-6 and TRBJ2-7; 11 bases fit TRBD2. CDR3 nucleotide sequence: TGTGCCAGCAGCTTAGCGGCGGCTAGCGGGGGGTACGAGCAGTACTTC. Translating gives CASSLAAASGGYEQYF.